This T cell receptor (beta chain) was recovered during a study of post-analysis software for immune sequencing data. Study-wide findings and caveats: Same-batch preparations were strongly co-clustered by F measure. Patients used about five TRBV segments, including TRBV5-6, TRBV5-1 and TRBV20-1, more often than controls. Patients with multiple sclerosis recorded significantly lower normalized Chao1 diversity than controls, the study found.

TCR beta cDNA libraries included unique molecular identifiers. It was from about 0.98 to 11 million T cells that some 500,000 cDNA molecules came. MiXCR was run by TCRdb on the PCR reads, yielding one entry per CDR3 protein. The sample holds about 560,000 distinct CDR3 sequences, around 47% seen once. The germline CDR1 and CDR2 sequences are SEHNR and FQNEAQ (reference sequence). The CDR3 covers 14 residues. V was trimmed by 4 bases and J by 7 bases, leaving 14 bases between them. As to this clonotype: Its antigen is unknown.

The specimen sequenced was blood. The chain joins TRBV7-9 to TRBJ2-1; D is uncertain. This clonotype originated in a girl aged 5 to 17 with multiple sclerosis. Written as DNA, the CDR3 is TGTGCCAGCAGCTACATCGCCCCCAGGAATGAGCAGTTCTTC. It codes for CASSYIAPRNEQFF. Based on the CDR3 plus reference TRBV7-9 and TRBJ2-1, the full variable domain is DTGVSQNPRHKITKRGQNVTFRCDPISEHNRLYWYRQTLGQGPEFLTYFQNEAQLEKSRLLSDRFSAERPKGSFSTLEIQRTEQGDSAMYLCASSYIAPRNEQFFGPGTRLTVL.